This T cell receptor (beta chain) comes out of a study of blood T cell repertoires in COVID-19. Study overall: The United States, Italy and Spain supplied acute and convalescent COVID-19 samples. T cells, B-cell-depleted T cells, or PBMCs supplied cDNA or gDNA.

This clone was seen more than once but under ten times. The authors' processing: Amplification with reference gene primers provided the estimates of nucleated cell counts. The protocol was immunoSEQ multiplex PCR, while the TCRdb copy is restricted to in-frame clones and leaves out a portion. Clonal size and the V and J genes are those of that table, whereas D and trimming came from the DNA. The sample shows about 250,000 clones, around nine tenths of them seen only once. From germline, CDR1 is SGHTA and CDR2 FQGTGA. The CDR3 consists of 14 residues. V lost 2 bases to trimming and J lost 3 bases, with 11 bases between them.

Sample: peripheral blood. This clonotype was sampled from a man aged 30-40 years with acute or convalescent COVID-19. This chain joins TRBV7-3 and TRBJ2-7; no firm D call. The CDR3, as DNA: TGTGCCAGCAGCTTAGACGGCGGCCGCTACGAGCAGTACTTC. This gives the protein CASSLDGGRYEQYF. Combining the CDR3 with reference TRBV7-3 and TRBJ2-7 gives the whole variable domain GAGVSQTPSNKVTEKGKYVELRCDPISGHTALYWYRQSLGQGPEFLIYFQGTGAADDSGLPNDRFFAVRPEGSVSTLKIQRTERGDSAVYLCASSLDGGRYEQYFGPGTRLTVT.